This entry is about one T cell receptor beta chain. Its antigen is not yet known. The input lacks base qualities; no much larger clone sits a single base away. The time point label here, explained by the study, means: blood 4 weeks post-SBRT, at nephrectomy. This specimen's treatment or condition label, per the study, means: 15 Gy SBRT to primary tumor, nephrectomy 4 weeks later. Samples were obtained from a clinical trial, in which 15 Gy stereotactic body radiation therapy was delivered to primary renal cell carcinomas and nephrectomy was performed 4 weeks later. To follow tumor-enriched clonotypes, serial peripheral blood was collected from radiation-treated patients at baseline and at 2 weeks and 4 weeks after SBRT. Renal cell carcinoma with clear cell pathology was present in all patients. Genomic DNA for TCR sequencing was prepared using the QIAamp DNA Blood Mini Kit (Qiagen). Samples were included in the analyses only if all quality control checks were passed.

This specimen comes from a study of radiation and T cells in renal cell carcinoma (dated by TCRdb to about 2020). For the wider study: In total, fewer than 55 samples, comprising around 25 tumors and some 27 peripheral blood samples, were subjected to TCR beta sequencing. The final blood draw took place at 4 weeks after radiation, the same time as nephrectomy. A total of about 3.8 million unique CDR3 nucleotide sequences, encoding 2.5 million to 3 million unique CDR3 amino acid sequences, were found across all 55 or so samples.

V gives up 6 bases and J gives up 11 bases, and the segment between their germline ends measures 16 bases. The CDR3 contains 12 residues, cysteine and phenylalanine counted. The kept DNA is CDR3 alone, 36 bases in frame from the first base. Reading the germline V gene gives CDR1 SNHLY and CDR2 FYNNEI. TCR beta libraries were generated from genomic DNA with the immunoSEQ kit, following the manufacturer's recommendations. To prepare the libraries, a first multiplex PCR with proprietary primers was run, followed by a second PCR that added unique barcodes, and a bead cleanup was done after each round. A kit-provided positive control reaction and a negative control reaction were included in every sample batch. The final libraries were assessed on an Agilent 4200 TapeStation D1000 ScreenTape, pooled by volume, and quantified by qPCR. Sequencing ran on an Illumina NextSeq500 with a MidOutput 150-cycle cartridge, using 156 Read1 and 15 Index1 cycles with kit custom primers. The pooled library was loaded at around 1 pM, and around 22% PhiX control was spiked in. The authors' analysis ran thus. Vendor-processed data were analyzed in R, with a clonotype defined as all T cells sharing the same CDR3 nucleotide sequence. For clone abundance analyses, frequencies were normalized to the 10,000 most abundant clones per sample. Before analysis, public T cell clones were removed, and these numbered fewer than six per sample on average. Tumor-enriched and baseline blood-enriched clonotypes were defined by at least a 32-fold difference in abundance between compartments. A beta-binomial differential abundance model was used to identify clonotypes that expanded or contracted between blood time points. Tumor-blood repertoire similarity was measured with the Baroni-Urbani and Buser coefficient, and group comparisons used two-tailed Wilcoxon tests in R. TCRdb re-hosts the immuneACCESS table, in-frame sequences only. Its copies lack some clones; in the studies checked, an unresolved V gene accounts for under half of them, and the cause for the rest is not known. The V and J calls and the clone size are those of that table, but D and trimming were determined from the DNA. Counted in this sample were about 83,000 clones; roughly 80% of them appeared once. Of the sample, 2% to 3% falls within the top ten clones.

Points the paper makes about the study in general: An increase in top tumor clonotypes in blood was observed from baseline to 2 weeks post-radiation, followed by contraction by 4 weeks, which was taken to suggest transient expansion of tumor-resident clones. Because the trial had a single-armed design, the trial could not examine how radiation dose or scheduling affected the TCR repertoire. Because pretreatment tumor biopsies were not available, the baseline intratumoral presence of clonotypes could not be determined. Tracking of blood repertoire dynamics stopped at less than five weeks after treatment, with no follow-up past that point.

Sequencing was performed on blood, taken from a patient whose treatment included radiotherapy and nephrectomy. The chain joins TRBV2 to TRBJ1-1, and perhaps TRBD1 as D gene, on 5 matching bases. The TCR originated in a woman aged 55 to 70 with renal cell carcinoma. The CDR3 reads as follows: CASRGGDRPAFF. The bases are TGTGCCAGCAGAGGTGGGGACCGTCCGGCTTTCTTT.